The 14 T cell receptor beta chains below all came from one sample that was sequenced in a study of identical twins. TCRdb independently ran MiXCR on the 5' RACE reads; one entry per CDR3 protein. The sample comprises 420,000 or so distinct CDR3 sequences, roughly 20% of which are singletons, and roughly an eighth rests with the top ten. What was sequenced was naive T cells sorted from blood. The source of these receptors is a middle-aged man in good health.

The CDR3 DNA reads TGCGCCAGCAGCCAAGATCATACGGCGGAGACCCAGTACTTC. This sequence encodes CASSQDHTAETQYF. The chain employs TRBV4-1 and TRBJ2-5; D unclear. The V and J ends lost 0 bases and 5 bases respectively, with 10 bases between them. Germline loops: CDR1 MGHRA, CDR2 YSYEKL. The CDR3 covers 14 residues.

This clonotype occurred many times. The gene calls are TRBV29-1 and TRBJ2-5; tentatively, D is TRBD1 (5 bases). CDR1 SQVTM and CDR2 ANQGSEA come from the germline V gene. Trimming took 3 bases from V and 4 from J, leaving 12 bases between them. The CDR3 length is 13 residues. CDR3 residues: CSVDYQGRETQYF. The CDR3 DNA sequence: TGCAGCGTTGATTATCAGGGAAGAGAGACCCAGTACTTC.

The chain links TRBV29-1 to TRBJ1-1; no definite D call. This CDR3 has 14 amino acids. In germline, CDR1 is SQVTM, CDR2 ANQGSEA. V was trimmed by 4 bases and J by 2 bases, leaving 14 bases between them. The chain's CDR3 is CSVGQMLGNTEAFF. The DNA for the CDR3 is TGCAGCGTTGGCCAGATGCTCGGTAACACTGAAGCTTTCTTT.

This clonotype was recorded at least ten times. V is TRBV7-2 and J is TRBJ1-6, with 7 bases fitting TRBD1. The ends lost 4 bases at V and 4 bases at J; junction bases unmatched: 4. Germline V gene lookup returns CDR1 SGHTA and CDR2 FQGNSA. The CDR3 length is 15 residues. The CDR3 is CASSSLGQYNSPLHF. The CDR3 coding sequence is TGTGCCAGCAGCTCCTTGGGACAGTATAATTCACCCCTCCACTTT.

The chain employs TRBV10-3 and TRBJ2-2; 7 bases are a match to TRBD1. The V and J ends lost 0 bases and 3 bases, in that order; junction bases with no gene match: 1. CDR3 length: 15 residues. Looked up from germline, CDR1 is ENHRY and CDR2 is SYGVKD. CDR3 sequence (DNA): TGTGCCATCAGTGAGTCAGGGGGCGACACCGGGGAGCTGTTTTTT. Residues: CAISESGGDTGELFF.

This chain uses TRBV4-1 with TRBJ2-4; the D gene is possibly TRBD2 (6 bases). Germline V gene sequence: CDR1 MGHRA, CDR2 YSYEKL. The CDR3 length is 15 residues. V shed 2 bases and J shed 5 bases, with 13 bases lying between them. DNA of the CDR3: TGCGCCAGCAGCCAAAATTGGGGAGGAGAAAACATTCAGTACTTC. This translates into CASSQNWGGENIQYF.

V usage is TRBV5-1 and J usage is TRBJ1-1; 8 nucleotides line up with TRBD1. The CDR3 consists of 14 residues. The V segment lost 4 bases and the J segment 6 bases; nucleotides outside the gene matches: 8. Germline V gene data show CDR1 as SGHRS and CDR2 as YFSETQ. CDR3 bases: TGCGCCAGCAGCCCCGGACAGGGACGGGCTGAAGCTTTCTTT. This encodes CASSPGQGRAEAFF.

This clonotype was found once. A much larger clone lies one base from this, so it may be a read error. The genes are TRBV10-2 and TRBJ2-1; TRBD2 is a possible D gene (5 bases). This CDR3 has 18 amino acids. Germline CDR1 reads WSHSY; CDR2 reads SAAADI. CDR3 region: CAGRRIREGGISYNEQFF. The CDR3, as DNA: TGCGCCGGCAGGAGGATAAGGGAAGGCGGAATCTCCTACAATGAGCAGTTCTTC.

This clonotype was seen a few times. This sequence joins TRBV7-2 and TRBJ2-2; D ambiguous. Deletions cut 5 bases from V and 0 bases from J, with 10 bases between. CDR1 and CDR2 from the germline V gene are SGHTA and FQGNSA. The CDR3 length is 15 residues. CDR3 DNA: TGTGCCAGCAGCCGCACAGAGGCGAACACCGGGGAGCTGTTTTTT. Its translation: CASSRTEANTGELFF.

This clonotype was counted a few times. V gene TRBV28 combines with J gene TRBJ2-1; the match to TRBD2 covers 10 bases. Germline V gene lookup returns CDR1 MDHEN and CDR2 SYDVKM. V shed 5 bases, J shed 8 bases, and the junction held 9 bases outside the gene matches. CDR3 length: 15 amino acids. This chain's CDR3 is CASSGFLAGAYEQFF. The CDR3 nucleotides are TGTGCCAGCAGTGGCTTCCTAGCGGGAGCCTATGAGCAGTTCTTC.

The genes are TRBV29-1 and TRBJ2-5; tentative D call: TRBD2 (6 bases). The CDR3 has 14 amino acids. Trimming removed 1 base from V and 0 bases from J, with 9 bases in between. In germline, CDR1 is SQVTM, CDR2 ANQGSEA. The CDR3 coding sequence is TGCAGCGTTGAAGTAGGAGGGGACCAAGAGACCCAGTACTTC. The encoded protein is CSVEVGGDQETQYF. The full variable domain, its missing parts supplied by reference TRBV29-1 and TRBJ2-5, is SAVISQKPSRDICQRGTSLTIQCQVDSQVTMMFWYRQQPGQSLTLIATANQGSEATYESGFVIDKFPISRPNLTFSTLTVSNMSPEDSSIYLCSVEVGGDQETQYFGPGTRLLVL.

This clonotype showed up many times. The chain combines TRBV3-1 with TRBJ2-7, with TRBD2 matching 7 bases. The CDR3 contains 16 residues. J was trimmed by 2 bases and V by 2 bases; bases with no gene match: 9. CDR1 and CDR2 from the germline V gene are LGHDT and YNNKEL (reference sequence). The CDR3 bases are TGTGCCAGCAGCCAACTCTCGACTAGCCTTCCCTACGAGCAGTACTTC. As protein: CASSQLSTSLPYEQYF.

CDR3 residues: CASSVRDRGRGGHGYTF. Written as DNA, the CDR3 is TGCGCCAGCAGCGTCCGGGACAGGGGGCGGGGGGGGCATGGCTACACCTTC. J is TRBJ1-2 and V is TRBV4-3; TRBD1 matches 12 bases. CDR1 is LGHNA, CDR2 YSLEER, per germline. The CDR3 totals 17 residues. The V gene end was trimmed by 5 bases and the J gene end by 6 bases; junction bases not matched to a gene: 13.

This clonotype has more than one count but fewer than ten. Here the CDR3 DNA reads TGTGCCAGCAGCCAGACTAGCGTTGACAATGAGCAGTTCTTC. It is translated as CASSQTSVDNEQFF. The chain joins TRBV4-2 to TRBJ2-1; the match to TRBD2 covers 8 bases. Per the germline V gene, CDR1 is LGHNA and CDR2 is YNFKEQ. The CDR3 runs to 14 residues. After removal of 3 bases from V and 5 bases from J, the junction contained 3 bases not matched to a gene.